This T cell receptor (beta chain) was sequenced during a study of blood T cell repertoires in COVID-19. Trimming took off 5 bases at V and 3 bases at J, with 5 bases between the two ends. CDR3 length equals 12 residues. In this sample, this clone turned up a few times. Study processing details: Counts of nucleated cells, estimated from reference gene primer amplification, were obtained. The repertoire was sequenced with immunoSEQ multiplex PCR; TCRdb's copy has only in-frame clones and lacks some. V and J calls and clone size are as listed in that table; D and trimming were resolved from the DNA. The sample lists about 140,000 clones; about 90% were seen once.

The sequence was obtained from a man aged 50 to 59 who had recovered from COVID-19. The sequencing sample was made of peripheral blood. The chain employs TRBV12-3 or TRBV12-4 and TRBJ2-1; D gene uncertain. In DNA form, the CDR3 reads TGTGCCAGCAGTCCAAACTACAATGAGCAGTTCTTC. Translation gives CASSPNYNEQFF.